The rows below give T cell receptor beta chains drawn from one sample of a study of shared clonotypes between healthy human individuals. Profiling relied on immunoSEQ multiplex PCR, and the TCRdb table lists in-frame clones only, not all of them. Altogether over a million clones are present, more than 95% being singletons, with the ten largest covering about 1%. The sequenced sample was naive CD4+ T cells sorted from blood. These receptors were taken from a man aged 30 to 39 in good health. Both conserved end residues are part of each CDR3. D genes are given only for firm matches. Rows may omit the clone size; those that give it use once, few, many or a size class.

abundance	v_gene	j_gene	d_gene	CDR3nt	CDR3aa
.	TRBV5-1	TRBJ2-6	.	TGCGCCAGCCAGAGGCGGGCGCAGGGTGAGGCTGGGGCCAACGTCCTGACTTTC	CASQRRAQGEAGANVLTF
once	TRBV6-5	TRBJ1-5	.	TGTGCCAGCAGTTACTCGATAGATCAGCCCCAGCATTTT	CASSYSIDQPQHF
.	TRBV15	TRBJ2-1	.	TGTGCCACCAGCAGAGATCTCCCCTTGTCGGACGTCCGCGGGAATGAGCAGTTCTTC	CATSRDLPLSDVRGNEQFF
once	TRBV19	TRBJ1-1	TRBD1	TGTGCCAGTAGTATAGATCAGGGGGCCTTAAGGAACACTGAAGCTTTCTTT	CASSIDQGALRNTEAFF
.	TRBV28	TRBJ2-7	TRBD2	TGTGCCAGCAGTTTGGATCCTAGCGGGAGAGGGTCCTACGAGCAGTACTTC	CASSLDPSGRGSYEQYF
.	TRBV4-3	TRBJ1-4	.	TGCGCCAGCAGCCAGAACCGGGAAATTAATGAAAAACTGTTTTTT	CASSQNREINEKLFF
.	TRBV6-5	TRBJ2-7	.	TGTGCCAGCAGTTACTGGGTGGGAAGTCCCCGGTACGAGCAGTACTTC	CASSYWVGSPRYEQYF
.	TRBV7-8	TRBJ2-1	TRBD1	TGTGCCAGCAGCCCCGGACAGGGGGATATGGTTGAGCAGTTCTTC	CASSPGQGDMVEQFF
.	TRBV10-2	TRBJ2-7	.	TGCGCCAGCAGTGAGTACGTCTGGCAGTACTTC	CASSEYVWQYF
.	TRBV5-1	TRBJ2-7	.	TGCGCCAGCAGCTTGGGCGTCGTGGGGGCGGGCGAGCAGTACTTC	CASSLGVVGAGEQYF
once	TRBV15	TRBJ1-1	.	TGTGCCACCAGCAGAGGGGGGGCGAACACTGAAGCTTTCTTT	CATSRGGANTEAFF